Listed here is a single TCR beta chain. What antigen it recognizes has not been identified. The input lacks base qualities; no much larger clone sits a single base away. Per the publication, the treatment or condition label means: in vitro stimulation with specific CMV peptide epitopes to enrich CMV-specific T cells. The listed sequencing device is Illumina HiSeq 1500. The public reads were reanalyzed by TCRdb: fastp trimming at Q25, MiXCR alignment, in-frame beta chains only. A single entry per CDR3 protein holds the most common genes and DNA from its merged rows. The sample data list some 800,000 distinct CDR3 sequences, and 25% to 30% of these were observed just once. The ten largest clonotypes hold roughly 13% of the sample. The data are from a study of T cell repertoires in cytomegalovirus infection (dated by TCRdb to between 2018 and 2021). With regard to the full study: Recently identified HLA-C-restricted CMV epitopes, whose presentation resists viral immunomodulation, were targeted by peptide stimulations together with well-studied HLA-B-restricted epitopes. Donor HLA type was relevant to the analysis, as public TCR beta signatures indicated carriage of CMV infection together with the matching HLA type. General conclusions and limits of the study: Cumulative frequency of public TCR beta family members discriminated carriers of CMV infection plus the relevant HLA type in this cohort and an independent roughly 350-donor cohort. The ex vivo response was dominated by HLA-C-restricted CMV-specific TCR beta clonotypes, and the single most frequent clonotype in two of eight donors was supplied by these HLA-C-restricted clonotypes.

Based on the germline V gene (reference sequence), the CDR1 and CDR2 sequences are SEHNR and FQNEAQ. Compared with germline, V lacks 6 bases and J lacks 2 bases; bases without a gene match: 12. The CDR3 numbers 16 residues from cysteine through phenylalanine. The DNA shown is the 48-base CDR3, in frame from base 1. The chain links TRBV7-9 with TRBJ1-2, and 7 junction bases match TRBD1. The sequences come from cultured CD8+ T cells from PBMCs, collected from culture after CMV antigen stimulation. The origin of this receptor is a human donor in good health (CMV status not recorded). Some clones in this sample may be carry-over from other donors' samples. The CDR3 loop reads CASSSRDRVSNYGYTF. The DNA sequence is as follows: TGTGCCAGCAGTTCCCGGGACAGAGTCTCAAACTATGGCTACACCTTC.